This T cell receptor beta chain is from a study of T cells after yellow fever vaccination. Germline V lookup: CDR1 SGHRS, CDR2 YFSETQ. The CDR3 covers 16 residues. Unmatched junction bases numbered 12, after V lost 4 bases and J lost 7 bases. Template-switching 5'RACE yielded the TCR cDNA; a universal primer site and UMIs were added in the process. TCRdb processed the 5' RACE reads anew with MiXCR; each CDR3 protein has one entry. This sample yields approximately 250,000 distinct CDR3 sequences, of which roughly 3.7% are seen a single time; under 20% belongs to the top ten. This clonotype was seen ten or more times.

This chain joins TRBV5-1 and TRBJ2-1, with TRBD1 matching 9 bases. This clonotype was obtained from a man in his late teens or twenties who received the YFV17D yellow fever vaccine. Sequenced material: PBMCs, taken 15 days after the yellow fever booster vaccination. CDR3 region: CASSAQPGTGQNEQFF. The CDR3 DNA is TGCGCCAGCAGCGCACAACCCGGGACAGGGCAAAATGAGCAGTTCTTC.